This T cell receptor beta chain was identified during a study of tumor-infiltrating lymphocytes in oesophageal squamous cell carcinoma. MiXCR, applied by TCRdb to the PCR reads, yields one record per CDR3 protein. The table includes some 15,000 distinct CDR3 sequences, about 40% detected once. V was trimmed by 4 bases and J by 14 bases, leaving 25 bases between them. This CDR3 is 15 amino acids long. In its sample, this clonotype was seen many times. A much more abundant neighbour one base away suggests this may be a read error. The V call is TRBV12-3 or TRBV12-4, the J call TRBJ2-3, with D possibly being TRBD2 (6 bases). This clonotype originated in a female donor with esophageal squamous cell carcinoma. Sequences were obtained from blood. The CDR3 sequence: CASSSDQGGTGELYF. CDR3 bases: TGTGCCAGCAGTTCTGACCAGGGAGGTACCGGGGAGCTGTATTTT.